This T cell receptor beta chain was recorded in a study of beta chain features in type 1 diabetes. The CDR3 extends over 12 amino acids. Germline CDR1 and CDR2: SGHTA and FQGNSA. Trimming pared 4 bases from V and 7 bases from J, leaving 11 bases between. What was sequenced were expressed TCRB transcripts, since all of the isolated RNA had been reverse transcribed. Assay: immunoSEQ multiplex PCR; the TCRdb copy retains only in-frame clones and omits some. The data contain a few hundred thousand clones, approximately 11% of them singletons. About this clone: Its antigen is as yet unknown.

The study's findings and limits: The cDNA sequencing approach could over-represent high-TCR-expressing cells.

A single heparinised draw of about 120 mL on average was taken per donor. The receptor was derived from a woman in her twenties or thirties in good health. The chain recombines TRBV7-2 with TRBJ2-7, with D uncertain. The material sequenced was naive CD4+ T cells from blood. The CDR3 spells CASSSPRWEQYF. The CDR3 DNA sequence: TGTGCCAGCAGCTCGCCCCGGTGGGAGCAGTACTTC. The complete variable domain, with remaining parts taken from reference TRBV7-2 and TRBJ2-7, reads GAGVSQSPSNKVTEKGKDVELRCDPISGHTALYWYRQSLGQGLEFLIYFQGNSAPDKSGLPSDRFSAERTGGSVSTLTIQRTQQEDSAVYLCASSSPRWEQYFGPGTRLTVT.